These 19 T cell receptor beta chains share one sample of origin, sequenced in a study of CXCR3-negative and CXCR3-positive naive CD8 T cells (dated by TCRdb to about 2019). The data were produced on a NextSeq 550. The Human TCR Profiling Kit (MiLaboratory) was used to prepare UMI-labeled 5' RACE TRB cDNA libraries. TCRdb reprocessed the public reads and reports one entry per CDR3 protein sequence, without DNA. This sample's table carries 8,000 or so distinct CDR3 sequences. The ten largest clones capture about 2% of the sample. Sequences were obtained from naive CXCR3- CD8+ T cells from blood. Taken with the paper, the label for cell subset or site translates to: CD45RO-CCR7+CD27+CD95- naive CD8+ T cells lacking CXCR3 (TNR3-). These receptors were collected from a human donor in good health. Some clones in this sample may be carry-over from other donors' samples.

This chain links TRBV28 with TRBJ2-5. The germline V gene encodes CDR1 MDHEN and CDR2 SYDVKM. The length of the CDR3 is 14 residues. The CDR3 reads CASSLYGVQETQYF.

The gene calls are TRBV20-1 and TRBJ2-7; without DNA, the TCRdb call of TRBD2 cannot be checked. Germline CDR1 and CDR2: DFQATT and SNEGSKA (reference sequence). The CDR3 extends over 11 amino acids. The CDR3 here is CSARGGDEQYF.

V is TRBV11-2 and J is TRBJ2-2; the D call of TRBD2 rests on TCRdb alone, since no DNA is present to check it. CDR1 and CDR2 (germline): SGHAT, FQNNGV. CDR3 length: 14 amino acids. The CDR3 spells CASSEGPYTGELFF.

J is TRBJ2-1 and V is TRBV7-3. CDR1 and CDR2 (germline): SGHTA, FQGTGA. CDR3 length: 12 residues. The CDR3 loop is CASSSTGDEQFF.

Measured by frequency, this clonotype is medium-sized. The chain recombines TRBV29-1 with TRBJ1-1; absent DNA, TCRdb's TRBD1 call cannot be checked. The germline CDR1 and CDR2 sequences are SQVTM and ANQGSEA. The CDR3 spans 15 residues. CDR3 loop: CSVERQGDMNTEAFF.

Its frequency marks this clonotype as medium-sized. V usage is TRBV6-6 and J usage is TRBJ2-6. The CDR3 has 14 residues. Germline V gives CDR1 MNHNY, CDR2 SVGAGI (reference sequence). The CDR3 sequence is CASSYVGGVNVLTF.

V and J are TRBV29-1 and TRBJ2-1; with no DNA, the TCRdb D assignment of TRBD2 cannot be verified. The CDR3 is 19 amino acids. Germline CDR1 reads SQVTM; CDR2 reads ANQGSEA. The CDR3 reads CSVEDPRLAGVKAYNEQFF.

V and J are TRBV29-1 and TRBJ2-7. The germline V gene has CDR1 SQVTM and CDR2 ANQGSEA. This CDR3 is 11 amino acids long. This chain's CDR3 is CSGAVEYEQYF.

Its frequency marks this clonotype as medium-sized. V is TRBV29-1 and J is TRBJ2-5. The CDR3 extends over 14 amino acids. Germline-derived CDR1 and CDR2 are SQVTM and ANQGSEA. CDR3 loop: CSVGPQRTQETQYF.

This chain joins TRBV29-1 and TRBJ2-3; TCRdb gives TRBD1 as the D gene, but with no DNA this cannot be confirmed. The CDR3 loop spans 13 amino acids. Germline V gene data show CDR1 as SQVTM and CDR2 as ANQGSEA. The CDR3 region is CSVEGQGADTQYF.

Judged by frequency, this clonotype is medium-sized. The rearrangement joins TRBV7-2 to TRBJ2-1. CDR1 SGHTA and CDR2 FQGNSA come from the germline V gene. The CDR3 covers 13 residues. The CDR3 protein is CASSSERYTEQFF.

The genes are TRBV6-2 or TRBV6-3 and TRBJ2-7; TCRdb calls TRBD2, which cannot be checked without DNA. The germline V gene has CDR1 MNHEY and CDR2 SVGEGT. The CDR3 extends over 17 amino acids. The CDR3 protein is CASSLDPIAGVEYKQYF.

This chain uses TRBV27 with TRBJ2-1. The germline V gene encodes CDR1 MNHEY and CDR2 SMNVEV (reference sequence). There are 15 residues in the CDR3. CDR3 loop: CASSSDDHPPHEQFF.

By frequency, this clonotype is medium-sized. This rearrangement joins TRBV7-9 to TRBJ2-7; TCRdb outputs TRBD2, but without DNA this stays unchecked. This CDR3 is 14 amino acids long. The germline gives CDR1 SEHNR, CDR2 FQNEAQ (reference sequence). CDR3 amino acids: CASRYSGPPDEQYF.

Measured by frequency, this clonotype is medium-sized. The rearrangement joins TRBV7-9 to TRBJ2-7. From germline, CDR1 is SEHNR and CDR2 FQNEAQ (reference sequence). This CDR3 is 12 amino acids long. CDR3 sequence reads: CASTVQTYEQYF.

The V call is TRBV11-2, the J call TRBJ2-7; lacking DNA, the TRBD2 call made by TCRdb goes unchecked. The CDR3 sequence is 15 residues long. Germline CDR1 and CDR2: SGHAT and FQNNGV. CDR3 region: CASSPGLALPTEQYF.

The rearrangement uses TRBV5-1 and TRBJ2-3; checking the TCRdb D call of TRBD1 is not possible without DNA. Germline-derived CDR1 and CDR2 are SGHRS and YFSETQ. This CDR3 is built from 16 residues. The CDR3 sequence: CASSFTEGGLTDTQYF. The whole variable domain, remainder taken from reference TRBV5-1 and TRBJ2-3, is KAGVTQTPRYLIKTRGQQVTLSCSPISGHRSVSWYQQTPGQGLQFLFEYFSETQRNKGNFPGRFSGRQFSNSRSEMNVSTLELGDSALYLCASSFTEGGLTDTQYFGPGTRLTVL.

This clonotype is medium-sized (0.01 to 0.1%) by frequency. The chain combines TRBV5-1 with TRBJ2-7; absent DNA, TCRdb's TRBD1 call cannot be checked. Germline CDR1 is SGHRS and CDR2 is YFSETQ. The CDR3 runs 16 residues. This CDR3 is CASSFRSGQGAHEQYF.

By frequency, this clonotype is medium-sized. This chain links TRBV12-3 or TRBV12-4 with TRBJ2-7; TCRdb designates TRBD2, a call that cannot be tested without DNA. The CDR3 has 19 amino acids. This CDR3 reads CASSFSLRLADLSSYEQYF.